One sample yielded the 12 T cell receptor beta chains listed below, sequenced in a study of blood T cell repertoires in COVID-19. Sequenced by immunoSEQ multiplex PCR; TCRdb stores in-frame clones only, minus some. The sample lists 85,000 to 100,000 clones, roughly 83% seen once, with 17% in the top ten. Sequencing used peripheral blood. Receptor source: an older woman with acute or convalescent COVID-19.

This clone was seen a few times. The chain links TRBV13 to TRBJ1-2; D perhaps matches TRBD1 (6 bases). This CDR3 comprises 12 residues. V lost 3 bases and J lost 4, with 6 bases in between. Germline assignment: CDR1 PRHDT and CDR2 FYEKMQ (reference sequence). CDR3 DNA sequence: TGTGCCAGCAGCTTGACAGGCTATGGCTACACCTTC. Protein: CASSLTGYGYTF.

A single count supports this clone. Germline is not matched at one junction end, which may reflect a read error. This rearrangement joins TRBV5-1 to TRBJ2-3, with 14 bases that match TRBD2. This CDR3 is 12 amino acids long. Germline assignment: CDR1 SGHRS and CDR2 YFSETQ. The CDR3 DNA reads TGCGCCAGCAGCTTTGGGACTAGCGGGGGTCTATTT. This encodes CASSFGTSGGLF.

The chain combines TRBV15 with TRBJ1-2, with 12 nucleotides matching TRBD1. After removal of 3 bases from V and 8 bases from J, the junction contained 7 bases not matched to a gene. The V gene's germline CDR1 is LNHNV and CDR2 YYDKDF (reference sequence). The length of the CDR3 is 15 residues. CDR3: CATSSPGQGARGYTF. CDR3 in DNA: TGTGCCACCAGCAGTCCGGGACAGGGGGCGCGAGGCTACACCTTC.

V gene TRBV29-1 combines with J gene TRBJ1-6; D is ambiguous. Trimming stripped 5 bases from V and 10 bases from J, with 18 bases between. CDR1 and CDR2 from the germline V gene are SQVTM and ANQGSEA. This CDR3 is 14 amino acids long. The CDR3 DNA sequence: TGCAGCGTTAGCTGGGGAGAGGAATGGTCACCCCTCCACTTT. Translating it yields CSVSWGEEWSPLHF. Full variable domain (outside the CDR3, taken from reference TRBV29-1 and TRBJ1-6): SAVISQKPSRDICQRGTSLTIQCQVDSQVTMMFWYRQQPGQSLTLIATANQGSEATYESGFVIDKFPISRPNLTFSTLTVSNMSPEDSSIYLCSVSWGEEWSPLHFGNGTRLTVT.

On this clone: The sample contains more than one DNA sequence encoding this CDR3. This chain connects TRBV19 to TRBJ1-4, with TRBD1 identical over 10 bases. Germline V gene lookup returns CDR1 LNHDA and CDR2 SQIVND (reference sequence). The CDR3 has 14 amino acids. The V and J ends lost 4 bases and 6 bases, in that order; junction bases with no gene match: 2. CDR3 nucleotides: TGTGCCAGTAGTACCGGGACAGGGGATGAAAAACTGTTTTTT. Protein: CASSTGTGDEKLFF. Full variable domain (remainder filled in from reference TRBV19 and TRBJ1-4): DGGITQSPKYLFRKEGQNVTLSCEQNLNHDAMYWYRQDPGQGLRLIYYSQIVNDFQKGDIAEGYSVSREKKESFPLTVTSAQKNPTAFYLCASSTGTGDEKLFFGSGTQLSVL.

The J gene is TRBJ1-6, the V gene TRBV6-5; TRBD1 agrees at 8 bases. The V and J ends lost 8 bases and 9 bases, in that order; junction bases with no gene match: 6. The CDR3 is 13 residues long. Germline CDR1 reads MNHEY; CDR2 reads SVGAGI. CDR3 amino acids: CASRQGLGSPLHF. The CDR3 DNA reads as TGTGCCAGCCGACAGGGGTTGGGTTCACCCCTCCACTTT.

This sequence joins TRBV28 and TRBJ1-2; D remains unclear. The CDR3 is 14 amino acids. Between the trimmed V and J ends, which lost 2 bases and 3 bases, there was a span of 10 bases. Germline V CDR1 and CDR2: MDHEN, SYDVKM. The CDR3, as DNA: TGTGCCAGCAGTTTAGGGCCCAATGACTATGGCTACACCTTC. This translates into CASSLGPNDYGYTF.

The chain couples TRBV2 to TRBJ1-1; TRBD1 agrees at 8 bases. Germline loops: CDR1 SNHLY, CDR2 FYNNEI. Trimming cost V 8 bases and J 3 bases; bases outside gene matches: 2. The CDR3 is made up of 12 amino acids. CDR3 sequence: CASGTGYTEAFF. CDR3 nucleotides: TGTGCCAGCGGGACAGGCTACACTGAAGCTTTCTTT. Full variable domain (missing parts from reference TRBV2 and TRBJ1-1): EPEVTQTPSHQVTQMGQEVILRCVPISNHLYFYWYRQILGQKVEFLVSFYNNEISEKSEIFDDQFSVERPDGSNFTLKIRSTKLEDSAMYFCASGTGYTEAFFGQGTRLTVV.

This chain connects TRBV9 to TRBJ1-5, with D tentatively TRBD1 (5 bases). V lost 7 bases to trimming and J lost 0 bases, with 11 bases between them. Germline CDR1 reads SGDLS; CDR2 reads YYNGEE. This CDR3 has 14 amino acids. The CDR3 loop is CASGQGSSNQPQHF. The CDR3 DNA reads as TGTGCCAGCGGCCAGGGCTCTAGCAATCAGCCCCAGCATTTT.

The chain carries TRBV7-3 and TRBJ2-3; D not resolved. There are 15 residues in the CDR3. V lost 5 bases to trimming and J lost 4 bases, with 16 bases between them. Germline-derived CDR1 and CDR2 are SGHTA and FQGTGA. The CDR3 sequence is CASSRSGGASDTQYF. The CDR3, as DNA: TGTGCCAGCAGCCGCTCGGGTGGAGCATCAGATACGCAGTATTTT.

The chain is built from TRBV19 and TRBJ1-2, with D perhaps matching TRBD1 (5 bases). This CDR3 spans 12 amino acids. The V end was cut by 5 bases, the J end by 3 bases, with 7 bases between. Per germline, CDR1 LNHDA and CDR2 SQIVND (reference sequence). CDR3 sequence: CASSRGDYGYTF. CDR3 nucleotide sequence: TGTGCCAGTAGTCGGGGGGACTATGGCTACACCTTC.

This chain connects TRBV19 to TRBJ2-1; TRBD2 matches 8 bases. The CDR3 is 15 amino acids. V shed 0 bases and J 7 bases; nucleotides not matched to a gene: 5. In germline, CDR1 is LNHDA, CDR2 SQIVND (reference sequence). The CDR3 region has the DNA TGTGCCAGTAGTATAGAAGGACTAGCAGTTAATGAGCAGTTCTTC. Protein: CASSIEGLAVNEQFF.